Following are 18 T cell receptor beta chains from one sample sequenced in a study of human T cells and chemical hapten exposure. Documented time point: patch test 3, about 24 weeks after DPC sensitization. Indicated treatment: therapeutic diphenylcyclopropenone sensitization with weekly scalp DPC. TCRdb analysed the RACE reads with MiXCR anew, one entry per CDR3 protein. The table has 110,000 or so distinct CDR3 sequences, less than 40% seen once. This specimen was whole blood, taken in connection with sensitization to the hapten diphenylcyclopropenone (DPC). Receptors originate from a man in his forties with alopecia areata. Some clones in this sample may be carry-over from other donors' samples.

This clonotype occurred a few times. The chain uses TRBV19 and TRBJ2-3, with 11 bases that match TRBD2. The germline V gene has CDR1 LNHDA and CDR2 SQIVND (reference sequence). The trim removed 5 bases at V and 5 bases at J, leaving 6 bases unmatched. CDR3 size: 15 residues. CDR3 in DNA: TGTGCCAGTAGTTCACTAGCGGGAGCTCTAGATACGCAGTATTTT. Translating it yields CASSSLAGALDTQYF. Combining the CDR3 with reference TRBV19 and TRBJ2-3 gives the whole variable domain DGGITQSPKYLFRKEGQNVTLSCEQNLNHDAMYWYRQDPGQGLRLIYYSQIVNDFQKGDIAEGYSVSREKKESFPLTVTSAQKNPTAFYLCASSSLAGALDTQYFGPGTRLTVL.

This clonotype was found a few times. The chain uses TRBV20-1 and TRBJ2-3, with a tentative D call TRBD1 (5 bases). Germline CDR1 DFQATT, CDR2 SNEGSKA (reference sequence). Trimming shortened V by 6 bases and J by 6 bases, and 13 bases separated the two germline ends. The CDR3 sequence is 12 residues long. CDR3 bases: TGCAGTGCCGCGGCTCCAGGGGATACGCAGTATTTT. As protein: CSAAAPGDTQYF.

DNA of the CDR3: TGTGCCAGCAGCTTGGGACAGGGGGTTTTAGGAAACACCATATATTTT. Translation gives CASSLGQGVLGNTIYF. The chain employs TRBV7-2 and TRBJ1-3, with TRBD1 matching over 11 bases. The CDR3 has 16 amino acids. Germline lookup yields CDR1 SGHTA and CDR2 FQGNSA. V was pared by 3 bases and J by 4 bases, with 5 bases of the junction left unmatched.

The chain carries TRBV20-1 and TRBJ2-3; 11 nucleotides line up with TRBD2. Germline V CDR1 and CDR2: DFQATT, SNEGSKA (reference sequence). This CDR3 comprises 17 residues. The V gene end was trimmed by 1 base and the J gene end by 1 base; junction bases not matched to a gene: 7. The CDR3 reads CSARAGASGRRTDTQYF. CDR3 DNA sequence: TGCAGTGCTAGAGCTGGCGCTAGCGGGAGGCGCACAGATACGCAGTATTTT.

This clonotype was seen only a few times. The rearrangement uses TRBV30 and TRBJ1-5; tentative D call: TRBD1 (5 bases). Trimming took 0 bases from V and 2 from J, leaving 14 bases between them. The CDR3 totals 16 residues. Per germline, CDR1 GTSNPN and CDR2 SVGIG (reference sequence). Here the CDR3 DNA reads TGTGCCTGGAGTGTACGATGGGGCGACGGCAATCAGCCCCAGCATTTT. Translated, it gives CAWSVRWGDGNQPQHF. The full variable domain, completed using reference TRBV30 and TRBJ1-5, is SQTIHQWPATLVQPVGSPLSLECTVEGTSNPNLYWYRQAAGRGLQLLFYSVGIGQISSEVPQNLSASRPQDRQFILSSKKLLLSDSGFYLCAWSVRWGDGNQPQHFGDGTRLSIL.

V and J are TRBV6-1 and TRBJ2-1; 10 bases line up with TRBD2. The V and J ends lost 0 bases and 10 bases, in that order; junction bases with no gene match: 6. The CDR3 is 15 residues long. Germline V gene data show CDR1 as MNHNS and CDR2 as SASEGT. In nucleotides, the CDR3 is TGTGCCAGCAGTGAAGCGCTAGCGGGAGAGGCAGAGCAGTTCTTC. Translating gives CASSEALAGEAEQFF.

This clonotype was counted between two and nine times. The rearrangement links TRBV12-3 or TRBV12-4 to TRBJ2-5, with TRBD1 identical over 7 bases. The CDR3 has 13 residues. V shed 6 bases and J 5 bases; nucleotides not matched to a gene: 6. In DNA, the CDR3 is TGTGCCAGCAGCGACAGGGAGAGGGAGACCCAGTACTTC. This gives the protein CASSDRERETQYF.

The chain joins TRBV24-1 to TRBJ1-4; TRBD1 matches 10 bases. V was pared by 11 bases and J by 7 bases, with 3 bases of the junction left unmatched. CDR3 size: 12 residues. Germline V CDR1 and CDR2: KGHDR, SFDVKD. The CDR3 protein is CAKDRGCEKLFF. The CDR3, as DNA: TGTGCCAAGGACAGGGGGTGTGAAAAACTGTTTTTT.

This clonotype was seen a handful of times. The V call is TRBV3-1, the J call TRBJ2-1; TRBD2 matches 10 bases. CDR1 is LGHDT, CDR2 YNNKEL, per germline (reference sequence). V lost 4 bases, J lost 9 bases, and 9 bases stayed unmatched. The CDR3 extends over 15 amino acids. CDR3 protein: CASSPFSGRRGEQFF. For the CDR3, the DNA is TGTGCCAGCAGCCCCTTTAGCGGGAGGCGGGGTGAGCAGTTCTTC.

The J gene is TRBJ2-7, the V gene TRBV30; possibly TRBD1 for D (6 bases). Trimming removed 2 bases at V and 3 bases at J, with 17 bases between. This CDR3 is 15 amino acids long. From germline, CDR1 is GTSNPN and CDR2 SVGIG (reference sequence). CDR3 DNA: TGTGCCTGGAGTACACCGGGACACGGAATCTACGAGCAGTACTTC. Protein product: CAWSTPGHGIYEQYF.

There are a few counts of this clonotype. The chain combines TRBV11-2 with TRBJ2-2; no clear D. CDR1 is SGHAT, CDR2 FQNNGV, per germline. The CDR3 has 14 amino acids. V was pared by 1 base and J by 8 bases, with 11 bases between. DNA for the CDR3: TGTGCCAGCAGCTTAGTTACTACGTGGGGGGAGCTGTTTTTT. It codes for CASSLVTTWGELFF.

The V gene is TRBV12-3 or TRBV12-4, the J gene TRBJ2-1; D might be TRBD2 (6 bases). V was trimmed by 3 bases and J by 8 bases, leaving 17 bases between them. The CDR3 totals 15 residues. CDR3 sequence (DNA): TGTGCCAGCAGTTTTTCCCCCGGGGGAAGGGATGAGCAGTTCTTC. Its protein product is CASSFSPGGRDEQFF.

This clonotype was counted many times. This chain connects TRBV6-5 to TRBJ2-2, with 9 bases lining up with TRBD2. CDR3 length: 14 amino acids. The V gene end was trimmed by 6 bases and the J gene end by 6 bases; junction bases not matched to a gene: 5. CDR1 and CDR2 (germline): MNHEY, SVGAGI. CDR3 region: CASRGGRVSGELFF. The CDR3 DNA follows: TGTGCCAGCAGAGGCGGGAGGGTTTCCGGGGAGCTGTTTTTT.

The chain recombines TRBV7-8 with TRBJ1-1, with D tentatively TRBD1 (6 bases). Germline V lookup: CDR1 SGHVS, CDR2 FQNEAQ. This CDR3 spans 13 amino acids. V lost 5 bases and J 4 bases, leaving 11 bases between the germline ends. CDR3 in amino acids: CASSAGGPTEAFF. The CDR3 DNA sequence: TGTGCCAGCAGCGCCGGGGGCCCCACTGAAGCTTTCTTT.

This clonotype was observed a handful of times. The CDR3 is CATRLAGEETQYF. The CDR3 DNA follows: TGTGCCACACGACTAGCGGGAGAAGAGACCCAGTACTTC. The genes are TRBV10-3 and TRBJ2-5; 12 nucleotides agree with TRBD2. Germline CDR1 ENHRY, CDR2 SYGVKD. This CDR3 is 13 amino acids long. With 10 bases clipped from V and 3 bases from J, the junction kept 3 bases outside the gene matches.

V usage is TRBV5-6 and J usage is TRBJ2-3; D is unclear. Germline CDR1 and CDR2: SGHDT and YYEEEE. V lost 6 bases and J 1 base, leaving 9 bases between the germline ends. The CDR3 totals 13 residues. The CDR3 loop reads CASTKGRTDTQYF. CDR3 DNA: TGTGCCAGCACCAAGGGTCGCACAGATACGCAGTATTTT.

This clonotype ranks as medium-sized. In DNA, the CDR3 is TGCGCCAGCAGCCAAGCGGCTAGCGGGAGTGAGCAGTTCTTC. Translated: CASSQAASGSEQFF. The rearrangement joins TRBV4-1 to TRBJ2-1, with 10 bases aligning to TRBD2. The germline V gene has CDR1 MGHRA and CDR2 YSYEKL. The V gene end was trimmed by 1 base and the J gene end by 9 bases; junction bases not matched to a gene: 3. This CDR3 region has 14 residues.

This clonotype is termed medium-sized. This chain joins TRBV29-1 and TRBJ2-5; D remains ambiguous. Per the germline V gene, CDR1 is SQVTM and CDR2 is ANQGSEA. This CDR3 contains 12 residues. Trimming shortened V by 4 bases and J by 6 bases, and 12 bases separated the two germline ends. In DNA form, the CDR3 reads TGCAGCGTTGTGGTCACAGAGAAGACCCAGTACTTC. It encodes CSVVVTEKTQYF.